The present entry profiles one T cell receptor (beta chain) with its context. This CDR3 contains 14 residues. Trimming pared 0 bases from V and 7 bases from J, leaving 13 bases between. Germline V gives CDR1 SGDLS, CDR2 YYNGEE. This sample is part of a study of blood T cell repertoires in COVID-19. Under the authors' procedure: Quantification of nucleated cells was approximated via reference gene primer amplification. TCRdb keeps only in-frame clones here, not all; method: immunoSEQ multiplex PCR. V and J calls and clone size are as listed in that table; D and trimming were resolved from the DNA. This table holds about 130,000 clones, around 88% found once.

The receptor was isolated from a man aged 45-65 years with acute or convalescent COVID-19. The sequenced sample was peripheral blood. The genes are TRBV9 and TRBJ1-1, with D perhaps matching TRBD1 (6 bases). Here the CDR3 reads CASSVAAGASEAFF. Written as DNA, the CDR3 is TGTGCCAGCAGCGTAGCAGCAGGGGCTAGTGAAGCTTTCTTT.